Below are 31 T cell receptor beta chains sequenced from a single sample in a study of immune characterization of retroperitoneal liposarcoma. TCRdb independently ran MiXCR on the PCR reads; one entry per CDR3 protein. The profile covers 9,500 to 13,000 distinct CDR3 sequences, with under 35% appearing a single time and roughly 9.5% taken by the ten largest. The sample was tumor tissue. The source of these receptors is a female donor with retroperitoneal liposarcoma.

The chain recombines TRBV19 with TRBJ2-5; 8 nucleotides match TRBD2. The J call may not be correct, given that the DNA end is closer to TRBJ2-1. The germline V gene encodes CDR1 LNHDA and CDR2 SQIVND (reference sequence). This CDR3 is built from 15 residues. The CDR3 spells CASSTRERGSNEQFF. CDR3 sequence (DNA): TGTGCCAGTAGTACTCGGGAGCGGGGGTCAAATGAGCAGTTCTTC.

CDR3 nucleotide sequence: TGCGCCAGCAGCTTTGACGCCATGGGGATTGAGCAGTACTTC. Translation gives CASSFDAMGIEQYF. The chain is built from TRBV5-1 and TRBJ2-7, with D unresolved. V lost 2 bases, J lost 7 bases, and 16 bases lay in between. Per the germline V gene, CDR1 is SGHRS and CDR2 is YFSETQ. The CDR3 has 14 amino acids. Complete variable domain (other parts from reference TRBV5-1 and TRBJ2-7): KAGVTQTPRYLIKTRGQQVTLSCSPISGHRSVSWYQQTPGQGLQFLFEYFSETQRNKGNFPGRFSGRQFSNSRSEMNVSTLELGDSALYLCASSFDAMGIEQYFGPGTRLTVT.

The V call is TRBV12-3 or TRBV12-4, the J call TRBJ2-4; 12 bases fit TRBD2. The DNA end lines up better with TRBJ2-7; the J call may be wrong. The CDR3 is 15 amino acids. In DNA form, the CDR3 reads TGTGCCAGCAGGGGGGGGACTAGCGGGCCCTACGAGCAGTACTTC. It is translated as CASRGGTSGPYEQYF.

This clonotype was counted only a few times. This sequence joins TRBV6-1 and TRBJ2-1; 8 bases align to TRBD1. J lost 10 bases, V lost 7 bases, and 15 bases had no gene match. CDR3 length: 15 amino acids. Per germline, CDR1 MNHNS and CDR2 SASEGT. CDR3 coding DNA: TGTGCCAGCAAAGTCGGACAGGGACAACCTTACGAGCAGTTCTTC. This encodes CASKVGQGQPYEQFF.

The V call is TRBV27, the J call TRBJ1-2; possible D gene TRBD1, 6 bases. V lost 5 bases and J lost 2, with 9 bases in between. The CDR3 has 13 amino acids. CDR1 and CDR2 from the germline V gene are MNHEY and SMNVEV (reference sequence). CDR3 sequence reads: CASSVDRNYGYTF. CDR3 in DNA: TGTGCCAGCAGTGTCGACAGGAACTATGGCTACACCTTC.

With respect to this clonotype: The junction and the germline gene differ at one end; a read error may be behind it. V usage is TRBV7-6 and J usage is TRBJ2-3; 11 bases agree with TRBD2. Per the germline V gene, CDR1 is SGHVS and CDR2 is FNYEAQ. This CDR3 is 15 amino acids long. The CDR3 DNA reads as TGTGCTAGCAGCTGGACTAGCGGGAGCACAGATACGCAGTATTTT. This translates into CASSWTSGSTDTQYF.

This clonotype was seen a handful of times. The chain joins TRBV27 to TRBJ2-3; D unclear. Germline values: CDR1 MNHEY, CDR2 SMNVEV (reference sequence). The CDR3 spans 13 residues. V shed 1 base and J shed 1 base, with 3 bases lying between them. CDR3 sequence reads: CASSLYGTDTQYF. The CDR3 nucleotides are TGTGCCAGCAGTTTATACGGCACAGATACGCAGTATTTT.

This clonotype showed up just a few times. The rearrangement joins TRBV11-2 to TRBJ2-5; D possibly corresponds to TRBD2 (5 bases). This CDR3 is built from 13 residues. Germline V gene data show CDR1 as SGHAT and CDR2 as FQNNGV. V was cut by 4 bases and J by 5 bases, with 11 bases left in between. CDR3 amino acids: CASSYGLGETQYF. Written as DNA, the CDR3 is TGTGCCAGCAGCTACGGACTCGGGGAGACCCAGTACTTC.

J is TRBJ2-4 and V is TRBV7-2; no clear D. Trimming pared 1 base from V and 3 bases from J, leaving 10 bases between. The CDR3 runs 15 residues. CDR1 is SGHTA and CDR2 is FQGNSA in the germline V gene. The CDR3 protein is CASSLGGQFKNIQYF. DNA of the CDR3: TGTGCCAGCAGCTTAGGAGGCCAGTTCAAAAACATTCAGTACTTC.

As for this clonotype: A much larger clone lies one base from this, so it may be a read error. The chain has TRBV12-3 or TRBV12-4 and TRBJ2-7; 8 positions agree with TRBD1. The CDR3 runs 14 residues. The J segment lost 4 bases and the V segment lost 11 bases, leaving 13 bases of the junction unmatched. The CDR3 reads CAGHRGWGAYEQYF. The CDR3 DNA follows: TGTGCCGGACACAGGGGGTGGGGGGCGTACGAGCAGTACTTC.

This clonotype was seen only a few times. This chain connects TRBV7-2 to TRBJ1-5; D gene uncertain. CDR1 and CDR2 from the germline V gene are SGHTA and FQGNSA. The V gene lost 3 bases and the J gene lost 7 bases, with 10 bases spanning the gap. The CDR3 totals 13 residues. CDR3 loop: CASSFESNQPQHF. The CDR3 DNA follows: TGTGCCAGCAGCTTCGAGTCGAACCAGCCCCAGCATTTT.

This clonotype has ten or more counts. This chain links TRBV12-3 or TRBV12-4 with TRBJ2-5; weak D call: TRBD2 (6 bases). Trimming stripped 1 base from V and 11 bases from J, with 11 bases between. The CDR3 is 12 residues long. In DNA form, the CDR3 reads TGTGCCAGCAGTTTAGTGCCGGGGGAGCAGTACTTC. This codes for CASSLVPGEQYF.

The chain uses TRBV6-1 and TRBJ1-5; 10 positions match TRBD1. This CDR3 is built from 12 residues. The V gene end was trimmed by 8 bases and the J gene end by 7 bases; junction bases not matched to a gene: 2. The germline V gene encodes CDR1 MNHNS and CDR2 SASEGT. The chain's CDR3 is CASDRGRQPQHF. The DNA of the CDR3 is TGTGCCAGCGACAGGGGGCGGCAGCCCCAGCATTTT.

This clonotype came up a few times. This rearrangement joins TRBV6-1 to TRBJ2-5; D may be TRBD1 or TRBD2 (5 bases each). V lost 3 bases to trimming and J lost 7 bases, with 15 bases between them. The CDR3 has 14 residues. Germline V gene data show CDR1 as MNHNS and CDR2 as SASEGT. CDR3 coding DNA: TGTGCCAGCAGTGACACAGGAAGGAGGAGGACCCAGTACTTC. This sequence encodes CASSDTGRRRTQYF.

The chain recombines TRBV11-2 with TRBJ2-5, with 7 bases fitting TRBD1. The DNA end lines up better with TRBJ2-1; the J call may be wrong. CDR1 and CDR2 from the germline V gene are SGHAT and FQNNGV. This CDR3 is built from 17 residues. The CDR3 DNA reads as TGTGCCAGCAGCTTAGATTCCGCCCTAGGGGGCAGAGAGACCCAGTTCTTC. This encodes CASSLDSALGGRETQFF.

On this clonotype itself: A read error may be the cause here, since a much bigger clone is one base away. The chain recombines TRBV7-8 with TRBJ2-7; D assignment may be TRBD1 or TRBD2 (5 bases each). The CDR3 loop spans 12 amino acids. From germline, CDR1 is SGHVS and CDR2 FQNEAQ. Trimming left V 3 bases short and J 6 bases short, with 9 bases between. CDR3 nucleotide sequence: TGTGCCAGCAGCTTTCCCGGGGCCGAGCAGTACTTC. Its protein product is CASSFPGAEQYF. The full variable domain, its missing parts supplied by reference TRBV7-8 and TRBJ2-7, is GAGVSQSPRYKVAKRGQDVALRCDPISGHVSLFWYQQALGQGPEFLTYFQNEAQLDKSGLPSDRFFAERPEGSVSTLKIQRTQQEDSAVYLCASSFPGAEQYFGPGTRLTVT.

In its sample, this clonotype was seen many times. The chain employs TRBV11-2 and TRBJ2-1, with D perhaps TRBD1 (6 bases). TRBJ2-7 explains the end of the DNA better; the J call may be wrong. The CDR3 runs 14 residues. CDR1 and CDR2 from the germline V gene are SGHAT and FQNNGV. CDR3 in amino acids: CASSLDGQYNEQYF. CDR3 DNA sequence: TGTGCCAGCAGCTTAGACGGACAGTACAATGAGCAGTACTTC.

This clonotype was detected ten times or more. The rearrangement links TRBV7-6 to TRBJ1-1, with D possibly matching TRBD1 (6 bases). The V end was cut by 1 base, the J end by 1 base, with 16 bases between. Germline CDR1 is SGHVS and CDR2 is FNYEAQ. CDR3 length equals 17 residues. This chain's CDR3 is CASSLDAGVAENTEAFF. In nucleotides, the CDR3 is TGTGCCAGCAGCTTAGACGCAGGGGTCGCTGAGAACACTGAAGCTTTCTTT. The full variable domain, in which reference TRBV7-6 and TRBJ1-1 provide the parts outside the CDR3, is GAGVSQSPRYKVTKRGQDVALRCDPISGHVSLYWYRQALGQGPEFLTYFNYEAQQDKSGLPNDRFSAERPEGSISTLTIQRTEQRDSAMYRCASSLDAGVAENTEAFFGQGTRLTVV.

The V gene is TRBV7-2, the J gene TRBJ2-6; TRBD2 aligns across 8 bases. Germline V CDR1 and CDR2: SGHTA, FQGNSA. The CDR3 extends over 18 amino acids. V was pared by 2 bases and J by 0 bases, with 6 bases of the junction left unmatched. The CDR3 spells CASSLPGLDLSGANVLTF. CDR3 DNA sequence: TGTGCCAGCAGCTTACCGGGACTAGACCTCTCTGGGGCCAACGTCCTGACTTTC.

This clonotype has only a few counts. The V gene is TRBV6-1, the J gene TRBJ2-2, with D uncertain. Trimming removed 3 bases at V and 5 bases at J, with 7 bases between. Germline V lookup: CDR1 MNHNS, CDR2 SASEGT. The CDR3 runs 13 residues. The CDR3 coding sequence is TGTGCCAGCAGTGAGGCGGAAACCGGGGAGCTGTTTTTT. Residues: CASSEAETGELFF.

Relative to its sample, this clonotype is medium-sized (0.01 to 0.1%). The chain links TRBV6-1 to TRBJ2-7; D remains ambiguous. The CDR3 has 14 residues. Per the germline V gene, CDR1 is MNHNS and CDR2 is SASEGT. V was shortened by 1 base and J by 5 bases, with 12 bases between the two germline ends. CDR3 DNA: TGTGCCAGCAGTGAAGGGCAGGAGACCCACGAGCAGTACTTC. Its protein product is CASSEGQETHEQYF.

By share, this clonotype counts as medium-sized. The V and J genes are TRBV25-1 and TRBJ2-5; 9 nucleotides agree with TRBD1. The assigned J gene may be wrong: the sequence end matches TRBJ2-7 better. Germline V gives CDR1 MGHDK, CDR2 SYGVNS. The CDR3 has 15 amino acids. The CDR3 DNA follows: TGTGCCAGCAGTGATCCGGGACAGGGTGCCCACGAGCAGTACTTC. Translating it yields CASSDPGQGAHEQYF.

This clonotype is medium-sized within its sample. The chain joins TRBV7-2 to TRBJ2-5; D remains unclear. Trimming removed 6 bases from V and 3 bases from J, with 5 bases in between. The length of the CDR3 is 11 residues. CDR1 is SGHTA and CDR2 is FQGNSA in the germline V gene. DNA of the CDR3: TGTGCCAGCAGTATTAAAGAGACCCAGTACTTC. Translating gives CASSIKETQYF.

The chain links TRBV28 to TRBJ2-1; D possibly corresponds to TRBD1 (6 bases). This CDR3 region has 11 residues. With 7 bases removed from V and 10 bases from J, the gap between germline ends came to 11 bases. Germline loops: CDR1 MDHEN, CDR2 SYDVKM. CDR3 sequence reads: CASTGAYEQFF. Written as DNA, the CDR3 is TGTGCCAGCACAGGGGCCTACGAGCAGTTCTTC.

The chain is built from TRBV20-1 and TRBJ2-1; 9 bases map to TRBD2. The CDR3 length is 16 residues. Germline V gene data show CDR1 as DFQATT and CDR2 as SNEGSKA (reference sequence). The J segment lost 8 bases and the V segment lost 0 bases, leaving 11 bases of the junction unmatched. In DNA form, the CDR3 reads TGCAGTGCTAGAGACCAAGGTCTAGCGGGAACCTATGAGCAGTTCTTC. Its protein product is CSARDQGLAGTYEQFF.

The chain recombines TRBV11-3 with TRBJ2-1; 11 bases agree with TRBD2. V lost 6 bases and J lost 13; bases outside the gene matches: 14. The CDR3 covers 15 residues. The germline V gene encodes CDR1 SGHNT and CDR2 YENEEA. This CDR3 is CASSFLAGGQETQFF. CDR3 DNA sequence: TGTGCCAGCAGTTTCCTAGCGGGAGGACAAGAGACCCAGTTCTTC.

This clonotype has only a few counts. The V call is TRBV6-1, the J call TRBJ2-1; 7 nucleotides line up with TRBD2. Matching the DNA end better, TRBJ2-7 makes the J call doubtful. The CDR3 spans 13 residues. Germline assignment: CDR1 MNHNS and CDR2 SASEGT. CDR3 sequence (DNA): TGTGCCAGCAGCCCCGGCGGGAGCTACGAGCAGTACTTC. Translated: CASSPGGSYEQYF.

By share of the sample, this clonotype is medium-sized. The gene calls are TRBV7-8 and TRBJ2-5, with D unresolved. V gave up 0 bases and J gave up 11 bases, with 13 bases separating them. Germline V CDR1 and CDR2: SGHVS, FQNEAQ. CDR3 length equals 13 residues. CDR3 coding DNA: TGTGCCAGCAGCTTAGCGGAGTTCAATGAGCAGTACTTC. Amino acids: CASSLAEFNEQYF.

This clonotype is labeled medium-sized. The rearrangement joins TRBV7-6 to TRBJ2-3, with 10 bases fitting TRBD1. The CDR3 length is 16 residues. Germline V CDR1 and CDR2: SGHVS, FNYEAQ. The V segment lost 3 bases and the J segment 2 bases; nucleotides outside the gene matches: 5. CDR3 DNA sequence: TGTGCCAGCAGCTTCGGAGACAGGGGGCCCACAGATACGCAGTATTTT. Its translation: CASSFGDRGPTDTQYF.

This clonotype was seen ten or more times. The rearrangement uses TRBV7-2 and TRBJ2-1; the D gene is possibly TRBD2 (5 bases). V gave up 3 bases and J gave up 13 bases, with 16 bases separating them. Germline V gene data show CDR1 as SGHTA and CDR2 as FQGNSA. The CDR3 has 13 amino acids. The CDR3 region is CASSFQVGETQFF. The CDR3 DNA follows: TGTGCCAGCAGCTTTCAGGTGGGAGAGACCCAGTTCTTC.

The rearrangement uses TRBV11-3 and TRBJ2-1; 9 nucleotides align to TRBD2. The J call is in doubt because the DNA end fits TRBJ2-5 better. CDR1 is SGHNT, CDR2 YENEEA, per germline. The CDR3 sequence is 13 residues long. CDR3 bases: TGTGCCAGCAGCCGAGGGACTAGCTGGACCCAGTACTTC. It encodes CASSRGTSWTQYF.